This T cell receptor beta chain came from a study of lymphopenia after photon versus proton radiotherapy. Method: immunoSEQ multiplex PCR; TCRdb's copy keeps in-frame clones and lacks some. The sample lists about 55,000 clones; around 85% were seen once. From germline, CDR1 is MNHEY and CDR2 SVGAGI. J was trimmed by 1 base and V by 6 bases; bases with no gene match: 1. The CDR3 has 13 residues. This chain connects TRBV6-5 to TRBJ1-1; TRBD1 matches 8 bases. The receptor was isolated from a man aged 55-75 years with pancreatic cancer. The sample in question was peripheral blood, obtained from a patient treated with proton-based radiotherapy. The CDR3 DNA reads TGTGCCAGCAGAGACAGGGGGAACACTGAAGCTTTCTTT. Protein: CASRDRGNTEAFF.